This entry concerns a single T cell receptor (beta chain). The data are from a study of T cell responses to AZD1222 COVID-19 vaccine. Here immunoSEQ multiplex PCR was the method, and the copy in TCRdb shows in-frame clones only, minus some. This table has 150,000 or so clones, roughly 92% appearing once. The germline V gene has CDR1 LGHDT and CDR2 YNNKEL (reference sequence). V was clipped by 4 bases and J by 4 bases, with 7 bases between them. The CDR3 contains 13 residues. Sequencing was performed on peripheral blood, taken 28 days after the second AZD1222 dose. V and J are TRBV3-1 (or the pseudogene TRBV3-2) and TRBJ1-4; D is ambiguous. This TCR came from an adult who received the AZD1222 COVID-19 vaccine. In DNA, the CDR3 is TGTGCCAGCAGCCTCAGACATAATGAAAAACTGTTTTTT. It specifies CASSLRHNEKLFF.